The 23 T cell receptor beta chains below come from one sample, sequenced in a study of blood T cells in healthy people across ages. For the second PCR, which ran for 7 to 11 cycles, a sample-barcoded 5' primer and a J-beta primer mix were used. A single record per CDR3 protein comes from TCRdb applying MiXCR to the 5' RACE reads. The repertoire holds 1.5 million to 2 million distinct CDR3 sequences, 28% seen once, with less than 9.5% in the top ten. Sequenced sample: blood. The receptor set was obtained from a woman aged 25 to 39 in good health.

The chain has TRBV29-1 and TRBJ2-2; D is ambiguous. The CDR3 loop spans 13 amino acids. The germline CDR1 and CDR2 sequences are SQVTM and ANQGSEA. Deletions cut 3 bases from V and 9 bases from J, with 14 bases between. The CDR3: CSVDGPRARELFF. CDR3 nucleotide sequence: TGCAGCGTTGACGGACCAAGGGCCAGGGAGCTGTTTTTT.

This clonotype appeared a few times. The genes are TRBV7-2 and TRBJ2-3; 7 bases are a match to TRBD2. V was pared by 7 bases and J by 14 bases, with 12 bases of the junction left unmatched. This CDR3 contains 12 residues. Per the germline V gene, CDR1 is SGHTA and CDR2 is FQGNSA. This chain's CDR3 is CASTGRWGGWYF. The CDR3 DNA reads as TGTGCCAGCACCGGGCGCTGGGGGGGGTGGTATTTT.

This clonotype was observed a few times. The chain is built from TRBV3-1 and TRBJ1-5, with no clear D. Germline V CDR1 and CDR2: LGHDT, YNNKEL (reference sequence). CDR3 length: 16 residues. Trimming pared 1 base from V and 7 bases from J, leaving 17 bases between. The CDR3 nucleotides read TGTGCCAGCAGCCAAGGCGGGTGGACGTACGGCCAGCCCCAGCATTTT. Its protein is CASSQGGWTYGQPQHF.

This clonotype was counted between two and nine times. The rearrangement links TRBV20-1 to TRBJ2-1; D possibly corresponds to TRBD2 (6 bases). CDR3 length: 13 residues. Trimming left V 0 bases short and J 10 bases short, with 13 bases between. Germline CDR1 and CDR2: DFQATT and SNEGSKA (reference sequence). This CDR3 is CSARDPFGGEQFF. The CDR3 DNA is TGCAGTGCTAGAGATCCCTTCGGGGGAGAGCAGTTCTTC.

This chain links TRBV11-2 with TRBJ2-5; tentative D call: TRBD1 (7 bases). Trimming removed 5 bases from V and 11 bases from J, with 21 bases in between. This CDR3 comprises 14 residues. In germline, CDR1 is SGHAT, CDR2 FQNNGV. Here the CDR3 DNA reads TGTGCCAGCAGCGACCGACAGGGAGGAATCAAGCAGTACTTC. Translated, it gives CASSDRQGGIKQYF.

V and J are TRBV6-2 or TRBV6-3 and TRBJ2-7, with TRBD1 as a possible D gene (6 bases). Trimming took 5 bases from V and 5 from J, leaving 16 bases between them. CDR3 length: 14 amino acids. Looked up from germline, CDR1 is MNHEY and CDR2 is SVGEGT. This CDR3 is CASSTRDKGHEQYF. The CDR3 nucleotides are TGTGCCAGCAGTACCCGGGACAAAGGTCACGAGCAGTACTTC.

This clonotype appeared a few times. The genes are TRBV12-3 or TRBV12-4 and TRBJ2-1; 10 bases map to TRBD2. Germline trimming cut 6 bases from V and 9 bases from J; bases unmatched to any gene: 11. The CDR3 is 15 residues long. This CDR3 is CASSSGPSGSSEQFF. The CDR3 nucleotides are TGTGCCAGCAGCTCGGGGCCTAGCGGGAGTAGTGAGCAGTTCTTC.

This clonotype was observed a handful of times. The chain recombines TRBV7-9 with TRBJ2-1, with D possibly being TRBD1 or TRBD2 (5 bases each). The V gene's germline CDR1 is SEHNR and CDR2 FQNEAQ (reference sequence). Trimming shortened V by 0 bases and J by 7 bases, and 10 bases separated the two germline ends. CDR3 size: 14 residues. CDR3 DNA sequence: TGTGCCAGCAGCTTAGCGAGGGACGGAAATGAGCAGTTCTTC. It encodes CASSLARDGNEQFF.

In this sample, this clonotype turned up a few times. The chain recombines TRBV21-1 with TRBJ1-5; no DNA check was done on the table's D call, TRBD1. TRBV21-1 corresponds to a pseudogene. The CDR3 totals 14 residues. The CDR3 protein is CASSRDRVGQPQHF. CDR3 in DNA: TGTGCCAGTAGTCGGGACAGGGTCGGTCAGCCCCAGCATTTT.

This clonotype has a single count. Possible read error: a much larger clone is one base away. V is TRBV15 and J is TRBJ2-3; no clear D gene. The CDR3 covers 13 residues. CDR1 and CDR2 (germline): LNHNV, YYDKDF (reference sequence). Here the CDR3 reads CATSRVSTDMQYF. In nucleotides, the CDR3 is TGTGCCACCAGCAGAGTTAGCACAGATATGCAGTATTTT.

As to this clonotype: One base away lies a much larger clone, so this may be a sequencing read error. The chain uses TRBV29-1 and TRBJ2-6; D might be TRBD1 (5 bases). This CDR3 is built from 14 residues. Germline assignment: CDR1 SQVTM and CDR2 ANQGSEA. The CDR3, as DNA: TGCAGCGTTGTTGATAGGGGTGGGACCAACGTCCTGACTTTC. Amino acids: CSVVDRGGTNVLTF.

This clonotype occurred a few times. The chain links TRBV27 to TRBJ2-5, with 7 bases that match TRBD2. CDR3 length: 15 amino acids. V lost 3 bases, J lost 9 bases, and 13 bases stayed unmatched. Looked up from germline, CDR1 is MNHEY and CDR2 is SMNVEV (reference sequence). The CDR3 bases are TGTGCCAGCAGTTTGGGGCCCGTGGGGGGAGGGGCCCAGTACTTC. Its translation: CASSLGPVGGGAQYF.

The CDR3 DNA reads as TGTGCCAGCAGTGAAAGGGCTGGCAGGGGGCGTATGTATGAGCAGTTCTTC. It yields the protein CASSERAGRGRMYEQFF. The chain joins TRBV2 to TRBJ2-1; 8 bases map to TRBD1. Per the germline V gene, CDR1 is SNHLY and CDR2 is FYNNEI. This CDR3 comprises 17 residues. Trimming cost V 2 bases and J 8 bases; bases outside gene matches: 14.

The chain joins TRBV5-6 to TRBJ1-5; a possible D gene is TRBD1 (5 bases). The length of the CDR3 is 15 residues. Germline values: CDR1 SGHDT, CDR2 YYEEEE. The germline V and J ends were trimmed by 0 bases and 3 bases, with 10 bases remaining between them. CDR3 in amino acids: CASSLGRADNQPQHF. The CDR3 DNA reads as TGTGCCAGCAGCTTGGGCAGGGCCGACAATCAGCCCCAGCATTTT.

This clonotype was seen a handful of times. The chain's CDR3 is CACELPGQGKNNEQFF. The CDR3 DNA reads as TGTGCCTGTGAACTCCCGGGCCAGGGGAAGAATAATGAGCAGTTCTTC. This chain joins TRBV30 and TRBJ2-1, with TRBD1 as a possible D gene (6 bases). There are 16 residues in the CDR3. CDR1 GTSNPN and CDR2 SVGIG come from the germline V gene (reference sequence). The V gene lost 6 bases and the J gene lost 7 bases, with 25 bases spanning the gap.

Turning to this clonotype: The junction and the germline gene differ at one end; a read error may be behind it. The J gene is TRBJ2-1, the V gene TRBV3-1; 7 bases are a match to TRBD2. Looked up from germline, CDR1 is LGHDT and CDR2 is YNNKEL (reference sequence). The CDR3 contains 16 residues. The CDR3 nucleotides read TGTGCCAGCAGCCAAGAAATAAGCGGGACTTACAATGAGCAGTTGTTC. It is translated as CASSQEISGTYNEQLF.

This clonotype has just one count. The chain is built from TRBV3-1 and TRBJ2-3, with 7 bases fitting TRBD2. CDR1 and CDR2 (germline): LGHDT, YNNKEL (reference sequence). V trimming: 0 bases; J trimming: 2 bases; junction bases outside the gene matches: 5. There are 16 residues in the CDR3. The CDR3 DNA follows: TGTGCCAGCAGCCAAGACCCGGGGACTACCACAGATACGCAGTATTTT. This translates into CASSQDPGTTTDTQYF.

The rearrangement links TRBV7-3 to TRBJ2-5; no firm D call. This CDR3 has 14 residues. V was cut by 1 base and J by 1 base, with 7 bases left in between. Germline V gene sequence: CDR1 SGHTA, CDR2 FQGTGA. The CDR3 coding sequence is TGTGCCAGCAGCTTAATGGGCTCCCAAGAGACCCAGTACTTC. This encodes CASSLMGSQETQYF.

A word on this clonotype: Germline is not matched at one junction end, which may reflect a read error. The chain employs TRBV7-9 and TRBJ2-5, with D possibly TRBD2 on 6 matching bases. The CDR3 loop spans 18 amino acids. The germline CDR1 and CDR2 sequences are SEHNR and FQNEAQ (reference sequence). The CDR3 reads CTSSQPIGASETQETQYF. CDR3 sequence (DNA): TGTACCAGCAGCCAACCCATTGGAGCTAGCGAGACCCAAGAGACCCAGTACTTC.

This clonotype was found a few times. The genes are TRBV7-6 and TRBJ2-5; TRBD2 aligns across 10 bases. Germline loops: CDR1 SGHVS, CDR2 FNYEAQ. V shed 4 bases and J 11 bases; nucleotides not matched to a gene: 13. The CDR3 is 15 residues long. CDR3 region: CASSSSGGAEGEQYF. In DNA, the CDR3 is TGTGCCAGCAGCTCAAGCGGGGGGGCCGAGGGTGAGCAGTACTTC.

This clonotype was counted at least ten times. J is TRBJ1-2 and V is TRBV12-3 or TRBV12-4, with 7 bases identical to TRBD1. The CDR3 has 12 amino acids. V dropped 8 bases and J dropped 7; count of bases not matched to a gene: 7. CDR3 sequence (DNA): TGTGCCAGCTCTAACAGGGGTGCTGGCTACACCTTC. This codes for CASSNRGAGYTF.

This clonotype was recorded at least ten times. The genes are TRBV7-2 and TRBJ2-5; D is ambiguous. The V end was cut by 5 bases, the J end by 1 base, with 8 bases between. Germline V gene lookup returns CDR1 SGHTA and CDR2 FQGNSA. This CDR3 contains 13 residues. The CDR3 DNA reads TGTGCCAGCAGCGCCGAAACCCAAGAGACCCAGTACTTC. This gives the protein CASSAETQETQYF.

This clonotype appeared a few times. The chain employs TRBV6-5 and TRBJ2-3; possibly TRBD1 for D (5 bases). Germline assignment: CDR1 MNHEY and CDR2 SVGAGI. V lost 0 bases, J lost 2 bases, and 9 bases lay in between. The length of the CDR3 is 15 residues. The chain's CDR3 is CASSYSSRDTDTQYF. The CDR3, as DNA: TGTGCCAGCAGTTACTCGAGCAGGGACACAGATACGCAGTATTTT.